The present TCR beta chain was sequenced within a study of blood T cells in healthy people across ages. Study observations and caveats: PBMCs went unsorted, and a conclusive naive versus antigen-experienced comparison was therefore prevented.

For this clonotype: Its antigen is not known.

Then a second PCR, running roughly 6 to 11 cycles, was carried out with a sample-barcoded 5' primer and a J-beta primer mix. Each CDR3 protein gets one entry after TCRdb re-called the 5' RACE reads with MiXCR. The sample holds about 1,600,000 distinct CDR3 sequences; around 42% are singletons and the top ten take roughly 7.7%. Donors were systemically healthy Caucasian individuals from Russia aged roughly 6 to 95 years. No fewer than 6 million PBMCs went into each sample. Germline V gives CDR1 SEHNR, CDR2 FQNEAQ (reference sequence). The CDR3 has 19 amino acids. V shed 5 bases, J shed 7 bases, and the junction held 21 bases outside the gene matches.

V gene TRBV7-9 combines with J gene TRBJ1-4; 8 bases line up with TRBD1. Material: blood. The receptor was derived from a woman under 30 in good health. CDR3 sequence reads: CASSASGRTGLVVPEKLFF. In DNA form, the CDR3 reads TGTGCCAGCAGCGCGAGCGGTCGGACAGGGCTTGTCGTGCCTGAAAAACTGTTTTTT.